One and the same sample provided the 32 T cell receptor beta chains below, sequenced in a study of blood T cells in healthy people across ages (dated by TCRdb to about 2015). The library was made by 5' RACE. These reads were obtained on an Illumina HiSeq 2500. The second PCR ran for roughly 7 to 12 cycles and used a J-beta primer mix along with a sample-barcoded 5' primer. The public reads were quality trimmed at Q25 with fastp and then assembled into clones with MiXCR by TCRdb, keeping productive beta chains. Rows matching on CDR3 protein sequence are summarized as one entry with the most common DNA and genes. In this sample the table shows hundreds of thousands of distinct CDR3 sequences, approximately 40% of which occur a single time. The ten most abundant clones make up approximately 29% of the sample. Sequencing input: blood. All receptors come from a man older than 75 in good health.

This clonotype was counted a few times. The rearrangement links TRBV5-1 to TRBJ2-7; TRBD2 is a possible D gene (7 bases). Per the germline V gene, CDR1 is SGHRS and CDR2 is YFSETQ. Trimming removed 4 bases from V and 7 bases from J, with 18 bases in between. CDR3 size: 14 residues. CDR3 protein: CASSGGKREGEQYF. CDR3 coding DNA: TGCGCCAGCAGCGGGGGCAAGCGGGAAGGGGAGCAGTACTTC.

As DNA, the CDR3 is TGTGCCAGCAGCTCGGGCGGGAAAACTTCTAGCACAGATACGCAGTATTTT. This codes for CASSSGGKTSSTDTQYF. This chain uses TRBV9 with TRBJ2-3; a weak D match, TRBD2 (6 bases). Germline V gives CDR1 SGDLS, CDR2 YYNGEE. This CDR3 comprises 17 residues. The germline V and J ends were trimmed by 4 bases and 0 bases, with 18 bases remaining between them.

This clonotype occurred many times. The chain employs TRBV4-1 and TRBJ2-5, with D perhaps assigned TRBD1 or TRBD2 (5 bases each). The CDR3 loop spans 14 amino acids. V was shortened by 4 bases and J by 5 bases, with 14 bases between the two germline ends. Germline CDR1 reads MGHRA; CDR2 reads YSYEKL. In nucleotides, the CDR3 is TGCGCCAGCAGCCCTGGGACCCTAAGGGAGACCCAGTACTTC. Protein product: CASSPGTLRETQYF.

The gene calls are TRBV20-1 and TRBJ2-7; 10 positions agree with TRBD2. This CDR3 has 14 residues. Trimming cost V 7 bases and J 3 bases; bases outside gene matches: 9. Germline loops: CDR1 DFQATT, CDR2 SNEGSKA (reference sequence). The CDR3 protein is CSVLTSGTFYEQYF. In DNA, the CDR3 is TGCAGTGTCCTTACTAGCGGGACTTTCTACGAGCAGTACTTC.

In this sample, this clonotype turned up many times. One end of the junction does not line up with germline, which may come from a read error. This rearrangement joins TRBV12-3 or TRBV12-4 to TRBJ1-2; D is uncertain. CDR3 length equals 11 residues. CDR3 nucleotide sequence: TGTGCCAGCAGCTTAGGAGGTGGCTACACCTTC. The encoded protein is CASSLGGGYTF.

The rearrangement joins TRBV28 to TRBJ2-7; TRBD1 agrees at 9 bases. Unmatched junction bases numbered 9, after V lost 6 bases and J lost 6 bases. The CDR3 consists of 14 residues. CDR1 and CDR2 from the germline V gene are MDHEN and SYDVKM. The CDR3 region has the DNA TGTGCCAGCAGAGCCGGGACAGGGAGGATCGAGCAGTACTTC. Translating it yields CASRAGTGRIEQYF.

The V gene is TRBV19, the J gene TRBJ2-3; a possible D gene is TRBD1 (6 bases). Trimming stripped 2 bases from V and 4 bases from J, with 13 bases between. Germline assignment: CDR1 LNHDA and CDR2 SQIVND (reference sequence). The CDR3 consists of 15 residues. The CDR3 sequence: CASSILQGSADTQYF. The CDR3 bases are TGTGCCAGTAGTATACTGCAGGGGTCAGCAGATACGCAGTATTTT.

The table lists this clonotype with many counts. The chain recombines TRBV29-1 with TRBJ2-3; D is uncertain. Germline loops: CDR1 SQVTM, CDR2 ANQGSEA. Between the trimmed V and J ends, which lost 7 bases and 0 bases, there was a span of 14 bases. This CDR3 region has 14 residues. The DNA for the CDR3 is TGCAGCGGGAGAAAGAGATCTAGCACAGATACGCAGTATTTT. The encoded protein is CSGRKRSSTDTQYF.

With regard to this clonotype: Since a much larger clone is just one base distant, this may be a read error. The chain employs TRBV9 and TRBJ2-4; 7 bases match TRBD2. CDR1 and CDR2 (germline): SGDLS, YYNGEE. The CDR3 runs to 17 residues. CDR3 nucleotides: TGTGCCAGCAACGTAGAACCCCATTATAGCGGGTCTGGTGAGCAGTACTTC. This codes for CASNVEPHYSGSGEQYF.

The chain employs TRBV7-9 and TRBJ2-3; D may be TRBD1 (5 bases). The CDR3 spans 13 residues. V was cut by 5 bases and J by 5 bases, with 11 bases left in between. Per the germline V gene, CDR1 is SEHNR and CDR2 is FQNEAQ (reference sequence). In nucleotides, the CDR3 is TGTGCCAGCAGCCGAACCCAGGGAGATACGCAGTATTTT. Translated: CASSRTQGDTQYF.

The J gene is TRBJ2-2, the V gene TRBV20-1; D is unclear. The CDR3 consists of 12 residues. Looked up from germline, CDR1 is DFQATT and CDR2 is SNEGSKA (reference sequence). V lost 6 bases, J lost 3 bases, and 8 bases lay in between. The CDR3 sequence: CSATPDTGELFF. CDR3 in DNA: TGCAGTGCCACGCCAGACACCGGGGAGCTGTTTTTT.

This clonotype was recorded at least ten times. A much larger clonotype is one base distant, so this may be a read error. This chain links TRBV3-1 with TRBJ1-5; D not resolved. The V gene lost 1 base and the J gene lost 3 bases, with 13 bases spanning the gap. This CDR3 is 16 amino acids long. CDR1 and CDR2 (germline): LGHDT, YNNKEL (reference sequence). DNA for the CDR3: TGTGCCAGCAGCCAAGGTGCACCGTCTACCAATCAGCCCCAGCATTTT. It codes for CASSQGAPSTNQPQHF.

This chain links TRBV7-2 with TRBJ1-2, with 8 bases lining up with TRBD1. V lost 8 bases to trimming and J lost 8 bases; unmatched junction nucleotides: 16. The CDR3 extends over 15 amino acids. Germline V gives CDR1 SGHTA, CDR2 FQGNSA. CDR3 protein: CASGPGWAGGLGYTF. The CDR3 DNA follows: TGTGCCAGCGGCCCAGGGTGGGCAGGGGGCCTGGGCTACACCTTC.

This clonotype was seen only once. The chain combines TRBV20-1 with TRBJ1-6; a possible D gene is TRBD1 (5 bases). The V gene's germline CDR1 is DFQATT and CDR2 SNEGSKA (reference sequence). This CDR3 is 18 amino acids long. V lost 0 bases and J 7 bases, leaving 22 bases between the germline ends. CDR3 loop: CSARDATGTISGNSPLHF. The CDR3 coding sequence is TGCAGTGCTAGAGATGCCACCGGGACTATCTCCGGGAATTCACCCCTCCACTTT.

This clonotype has a handful of counts. This chain uses TRBV7-2 with TRBJ2-4; TRBD2 is a possible D gene (5 bases). The CDR3 covers 16 residues. Per germline, CDR1 SGHTA and CDR2 FQGNSA. V lost 1 base and J 1 base, leaving 11 bases between the germline ends. The CDR3 sequence is CASSLGSGVAKNIQYF. In nucleotides, the CDR3 is TGTGCCAGCAGCTTAGGTTCCGGGGTGGCCAAAAACATTCAGTACTTC.

A remark on this clonotype: The junction differs from germline at one of its ends, possibly a read error. This rearrangement joins TRBV5-1 to TRBJ1-3; D uncertain. The CDR3 consists of 14 residues. From germline, CDR1 is SGHRS and CDR2 YFSETQ. The CDR3: CASSLGNSGNTVYF. The CDR3 DNA is TGCGCCAGCAGCTTGGGCAACTCTGGAAACACCGTATATTTT.

The chain combines TRBV20-1 with TRBJ2-7; 9 bases match TRBD1. The germline V gene has CDR1 DFQATT and CDR2 SNEGSKA (reference sequence). J was trimmed by 3 bases and V by 4 bases; bases with no gene match: 16. The CDR3 extends over 17 amino acids. The CDR3, as DNA: TGCAGTGCTACCCTTGGGGCCGGACAGGGGAGAATCTACGAGCAGTACTTC. Its protein product is CSATLGAGQGRIYEQYF.

In this sample, this clonotype turned up many times. This chain links TRBV29-1 with TRBJ2-7, with D unclear. V lost 2 bases and J lost 1, with 3 bases in between. The length of the CDR3 is 11 residues. Germline V gene sequence: CDR1 SQVTM, CDR2 ANQGSEA. Here the CDR3 DNA reads TGCAGCGTTGAAAATTCCTACGAGCAGTACTTC. Its protein product is CSVENSYEQYF.

The chain recombines TRBV27 with TRBJ1-2; 9 nucleotides agree with TRBD1. In germline, CDR1 is MNHEY, CDR2 SMNVEV (reference sequence). The length of the CDR3 is 17 residues. J gave up 2 bases and V 5 bases, and 12 bases lay outside the gene matches. The DNA for the CDR3 is TGTGCCAGCAGTCTACTAACCGGGACAGGGATAAACTATGGCTACACCTTC. This codes for CASSLLTGTGINYGYTF.

A note on this clonotype: The junction differs from germline at one of its ends, possibly a read error. This chain uses TRBV12-3 or TRBV12-4 with TRBJ2-3; the D is unclear. The CDR3 length is 16 residues. The CDR3 here is CGSSPVFAESTDTQYF. The DNA of the CDR3 is TGTGGCAGCAGCCCGGTATTTGCTGAATCCACAGATACGCAGTATTTT.

The rearrangement joins TRBV7-2 to TRBJ2-5, with 8 bases matching TRBD2. Trimming removed 6 bases from V and 5 bases from J; junction bases left unmatched: 11. The CDR3 has 15 residues. Per the germline V gene, CDR1 is SGHTA and CDR2 is FQGNSA. The CDR3 coding sequence is TGTGCCAGCAGGACAAGAGCGGGGGAGACGGAGACCCAGTACTTC. The encoded protein is CASRTRAGETETQYF.

This clonotype has just a few counts. V usage is TRBV7-2 and J usage is TRBJ2-3; maybe TRBD2 (7 bases). V was pared by 8 bases and J by 4 bases, with 19 bases between. CDR3 size: 15 residues. The germline gives CDR1 SGHTA, CDR2 FQGNSA. Written as DNA, the CDR3 is TGTGCCAGCTCAAACCTCCTAGGGGGGGCAGATACGCAGTATTTT. This gives the protein CASSNLLGGADTQYF.

V is TRBV20-1 and J is TRBJ2-1; D gene uncertain. There are 15 residues in the CDR3. Trimming cost V 3 bases and J 4 bases, with 16 bases left between them. The germline V gene has CDR1 DFQATT and CDR2 SNEGSKA (reference sequence). The CDR3 sequence is CSASPTQQLYNEQFF. The CDR3 nucleotides are TGCAGTGCTAGTCCCACTCAGCAACTGTACAATGAGCAGTTCTTC.

The chain has TRBV7-6 and TRBJ1-2; a weak D match, TRBD1 (5 bases). Between the trimmed V and J ends, which lost 5 bases and 8 bases, there was a span of 12 bases. This CDR3 is built from 12 residues. CDR1 and CDR2 (germline): SGHVS, FNYEAQ. The CDR3 is CASSKGDFGYTF. The CDR3 coding sequence is TGTGCCAGCAGCAAAGGGGATTTCGGCTACACCTTC.

This chain links TRBV30 with TRBJ1-2; perhaps TRBD1 as D (5 bases). The V gene's germline CDR1 is GTSNPN and CDR2 SVGIG (reference sequence). The V end lost 3 bases, the J end lost 4 bases, and 15 bases lay between the germline ends. The CDR3 is made up of 14 amino acids. This CDR3 reads CAWRFPGTGYGYTF. CDR3 coding DNA: TGTGCCTGGAGATTCCCTGGAACAGGCTATGGCTACACCTTC.

This clonotype has a single count. At one of its ends the junction is not consistent with the germline gene, which may arise from a read error. The genes are TRBV4-3 and TRBJ2-5; 10 bases line up with TRBD1. Looked up from germline, CDR1 is LGHNA and CDR2 is YSLEER. This CDR3 has 15 amino acids. The CDR3 protein is CASNEGGQGQEAQYF. The DNA for the CDR3 is TGCGCCAGCAACGAAGGGGGACAGGGGCAAGAGGCCCAGTACTTC.

The V call is TRBV6-2 or TRBV6-3, the J call TRBJ2-3; 8 nucleotides match TRBD2. CDR3 length: 16 residues. After removal of 8 bases from V and 0 bases from J, the junction contained 10 bases not matched to a gene. Germline V gives CDR1 MNHEY, CDR2 SVGEGT. The CDR3 DNA follows: TGTGCCAGCGGAGATCTGGTAGCGGGGAGCACAGATACGCAGTATTTT. Translating it yields CASGDLVAGSTDTQYF.

As for this clonotype: Relative to the germline gene, one junction end is altered; a read error may explain this. V usage is TRBV7-2 and J usage is TRBJ1-2, with 12 bases aligning to TRBD1. The CDR3 is 17 amino acids. CDR1 SGHTA and CDR2 FQGNSA come from the germline V gene. In nucleotides, the CDR3 is TGTGCCAACAGCTTAACCCGTCTGGGACAGGGGGCAGGTGGCTACACCTTC. Encoded protein: CANSLTRLGQGAGGYTF.

Concerning this clonotype: A read error may account for a junction end that differs from germline. This chain connects TRBV7-6 to TRBJ1-6, with D uncertain. Germline-derived CDR1 and CDR2 are SGHVS and FNYEAQ. The CDR3 consists of 16 residues. CDR3 sequence: CAGSLGSHSYNSPLHF. In nucleotides, the CDR3 is TGTGCCGGCAGCTTAGGGAGTCACTCCTATAATTCACCCCTCCACTTT.

J is TRBJ2-5 and V is TRBV7-9; 8 bases match TRBD1. The better agreement between TRBJ2-1 and the DNA end casts doubt on the J call. From germline, CDR1 is SEHNR and CDR2 FQNEAQ (reference sequence). This CDR3 contains 16 residues. The CDR3 is CASSLALQGAQETQFF. The CDR3 DNA is TGTGCCAGCAGCTTAGCGCTTCAGGGGGCCCAAGAGACCCAGTTCTTC.

This clonotype was recorded only once. The chain combines TRBV20-1 with TRBJ2-7; D not certain. V lost 0 bases and J lost 3, with 15 bases in between. CDR3 size: 15 residues. In germline, CDR1 is DFQATT, CDR2 SNEGSKA (reference sequence). The chain's CDR3 is CSARDPLGSYYEQYF. Here the CDR3 DNA reads TGCAGTGCTAGAGACCCCCTTGGCTCATACTACGAGCAGTACTTC.

This chain links TRBV5-1 with TRBJ2-7, with a possible D match to TRBD2 (6 bases). Trimming stripped 4 bases from V and 3 bases from J, with 20 bases between. Germline V gene lookup returns CDR1 SGHRS and CDR2 YFSETQ. This CDR3 has 16 amino acids. The CDR3 coding sequence is TGCGCCAGCAGCCTTACCATCGCCGGGACTGACTACGAGCAGTACTTC. It translates to CASSLTIAGTDYEQYF.